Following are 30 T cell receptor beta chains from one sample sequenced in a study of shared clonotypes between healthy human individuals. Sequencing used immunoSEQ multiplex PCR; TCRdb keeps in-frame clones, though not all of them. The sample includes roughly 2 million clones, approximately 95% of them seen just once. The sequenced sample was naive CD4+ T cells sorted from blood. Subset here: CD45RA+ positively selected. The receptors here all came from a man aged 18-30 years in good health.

The CDR3 region is CASSILGEGMDQPQHF. The CDR3 nucleotides are TGTGCCAGTAGTATTTTAGGGGAAGGGATGGATCAGCCCCAGCATTTT. This chain links TRBV19 with TRBJ1-5, with D possibly being TRBD1 (5 bases). The germline V and J ends were trimmed by 3 bases and 5 bases, with 17 bases remaining between them. Per germline, CDR1 LNHDA and CDR2 SQIVND (reference sequence). The CDR3 has 16 amino acids.

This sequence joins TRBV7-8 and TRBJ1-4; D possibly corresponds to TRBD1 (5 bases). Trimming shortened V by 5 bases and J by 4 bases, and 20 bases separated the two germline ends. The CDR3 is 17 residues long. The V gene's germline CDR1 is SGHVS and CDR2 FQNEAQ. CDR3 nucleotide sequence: TGTGCCAGCAGCCCTTCTACGAGGAAAGGGGTTAATGAAAAACTGTTTTTT. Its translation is CASSPSTRKGVNEKLFF.

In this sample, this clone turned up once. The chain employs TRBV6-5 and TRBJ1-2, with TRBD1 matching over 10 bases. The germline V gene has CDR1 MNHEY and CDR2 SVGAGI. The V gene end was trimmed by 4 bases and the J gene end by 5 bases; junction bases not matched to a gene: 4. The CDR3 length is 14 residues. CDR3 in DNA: TGTGCCAGCAGTTCGGGACAGGGGACGTATGGCTACACCTTC. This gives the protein CASSSGQGTYGYTF.

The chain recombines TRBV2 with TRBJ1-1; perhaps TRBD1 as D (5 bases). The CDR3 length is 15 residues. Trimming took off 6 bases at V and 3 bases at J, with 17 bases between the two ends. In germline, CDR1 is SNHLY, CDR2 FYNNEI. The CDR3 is CASRATWGGHTEAFF. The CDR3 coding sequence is TGTGCCAGCAGGGCTACCTGGGGGGGACACACTGAAGCTTTCTTT.

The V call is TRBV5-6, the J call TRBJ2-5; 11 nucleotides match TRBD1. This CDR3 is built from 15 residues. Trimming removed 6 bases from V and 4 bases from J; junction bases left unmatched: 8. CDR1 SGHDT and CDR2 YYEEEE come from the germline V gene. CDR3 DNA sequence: TGTGCCAGCAACCTGGGACAGGGGGGCCGAGAGACCCAGTACTTC. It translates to CASNLGQGGRETQYF.

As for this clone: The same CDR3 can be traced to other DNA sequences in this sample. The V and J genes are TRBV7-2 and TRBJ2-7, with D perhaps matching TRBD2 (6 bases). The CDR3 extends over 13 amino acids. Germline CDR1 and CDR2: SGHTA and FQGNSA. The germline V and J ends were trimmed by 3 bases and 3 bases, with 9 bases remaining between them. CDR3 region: CASSFLGGYEQYF. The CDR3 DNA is TGTGCCAGCAGCTTTCTGGGGGGCTACGAGCAGTACTTC.

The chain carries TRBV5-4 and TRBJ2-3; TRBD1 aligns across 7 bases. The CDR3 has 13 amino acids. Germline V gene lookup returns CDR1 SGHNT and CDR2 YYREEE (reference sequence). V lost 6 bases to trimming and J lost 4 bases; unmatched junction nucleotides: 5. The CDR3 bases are TGTGCCAGCAACAACAGGGGATCAGATACGCAGTATTTT. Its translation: CASNNRGSDTQYF. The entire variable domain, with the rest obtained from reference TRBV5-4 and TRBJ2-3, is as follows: ETGVTQSPTHLIKTRGQQVTLRCSSQSGHNTVSWYQQALGQGPQFIFQYYREEENGRGNFPPRFSGLQFPNYSSELNVNALELDDSALYLCASNNRGSDTQYFGPGTRLTVL.

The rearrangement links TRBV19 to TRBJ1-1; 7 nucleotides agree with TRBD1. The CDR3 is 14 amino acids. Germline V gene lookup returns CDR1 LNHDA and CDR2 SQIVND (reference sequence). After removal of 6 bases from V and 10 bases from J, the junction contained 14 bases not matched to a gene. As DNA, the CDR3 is TGTGCCAGTAGGGACAGGAACGATGCGGGGGGAGCTTTCTTT. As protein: CASRDRNDAGGAFF.

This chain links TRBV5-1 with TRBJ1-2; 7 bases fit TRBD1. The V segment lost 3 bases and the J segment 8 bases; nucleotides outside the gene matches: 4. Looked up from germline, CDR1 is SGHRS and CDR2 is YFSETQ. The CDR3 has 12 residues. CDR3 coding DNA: TGCGCCAGCAGCTACGACAGGGACGGCTACACCTTC. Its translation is CASSYDRDGYTF.

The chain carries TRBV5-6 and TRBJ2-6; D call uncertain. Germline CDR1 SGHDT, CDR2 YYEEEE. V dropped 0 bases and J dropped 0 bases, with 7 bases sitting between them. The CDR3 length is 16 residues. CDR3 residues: CASSLEVPSGANVLTF. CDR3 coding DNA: TGTGCCAGCAGCTTGGAGGTGCCCTCTGGGGCCAACGTCCTGACTTTC.

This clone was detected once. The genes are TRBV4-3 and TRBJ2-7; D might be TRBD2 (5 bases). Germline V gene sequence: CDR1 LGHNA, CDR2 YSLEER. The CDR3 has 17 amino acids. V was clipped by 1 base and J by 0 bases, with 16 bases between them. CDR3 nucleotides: TGCGCCAGCAGCCAAGTTTTAGGCGGACTCTCCTCCTACGAGCAGTACTTC. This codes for CASSQVLGGLSSYEQYF.

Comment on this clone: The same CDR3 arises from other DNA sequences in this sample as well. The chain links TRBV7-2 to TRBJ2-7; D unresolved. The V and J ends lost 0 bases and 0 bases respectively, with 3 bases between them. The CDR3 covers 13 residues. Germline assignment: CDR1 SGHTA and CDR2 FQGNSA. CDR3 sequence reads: CASSLALSYEQYF. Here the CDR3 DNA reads TGTGCCAGCAGCTTAGCCCTCTCCTACGAGCAGTACTTC.

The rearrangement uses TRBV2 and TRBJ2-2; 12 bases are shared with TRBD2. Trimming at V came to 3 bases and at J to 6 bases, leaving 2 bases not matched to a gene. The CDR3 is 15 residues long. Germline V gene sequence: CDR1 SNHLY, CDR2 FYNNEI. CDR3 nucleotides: TGTGCCAGCAGTGAGAGACTAGCGGGAGCCGGGGAGCTGTTTTTT. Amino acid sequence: CASSERLAGAGELFF.

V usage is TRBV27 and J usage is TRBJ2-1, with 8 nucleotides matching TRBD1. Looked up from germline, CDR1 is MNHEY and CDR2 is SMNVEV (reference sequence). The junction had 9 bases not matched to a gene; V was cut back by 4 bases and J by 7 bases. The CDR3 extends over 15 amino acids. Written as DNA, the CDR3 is TGTGCCAGCAGTTATCCAGGGGGCTCGAGGAATGAGCAGTTCTTC. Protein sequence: CASSYPGGSRNEQFF.

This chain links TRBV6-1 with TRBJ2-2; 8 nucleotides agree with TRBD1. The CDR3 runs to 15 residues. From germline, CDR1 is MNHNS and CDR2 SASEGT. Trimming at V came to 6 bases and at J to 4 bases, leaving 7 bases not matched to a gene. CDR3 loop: CASSVGQGATGELFF. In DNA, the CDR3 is TGTGCCAGCAGCGTCGGACAGGGTGCCACCGGGGAGCTGTTTTTT.

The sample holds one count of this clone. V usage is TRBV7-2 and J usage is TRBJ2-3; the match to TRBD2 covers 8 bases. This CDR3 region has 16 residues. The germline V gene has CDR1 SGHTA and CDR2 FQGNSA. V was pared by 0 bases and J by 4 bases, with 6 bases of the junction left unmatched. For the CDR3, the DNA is TGTGCCAGCAGCTTAGCGGGTACTAGCGGTGCAGATACGCAGTATTTT. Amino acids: CASSLAGTSGADTQYF.

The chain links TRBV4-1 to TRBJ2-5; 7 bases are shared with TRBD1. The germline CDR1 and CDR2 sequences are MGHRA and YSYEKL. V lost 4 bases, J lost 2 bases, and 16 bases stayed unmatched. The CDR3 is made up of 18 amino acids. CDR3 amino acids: CASSPWEQGPYLQETQYF. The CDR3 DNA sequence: TGCGCCAGCAGCCCTTGGGAACAGGGGCCTTACCTGCAAGAGACCCAGTACTTC.

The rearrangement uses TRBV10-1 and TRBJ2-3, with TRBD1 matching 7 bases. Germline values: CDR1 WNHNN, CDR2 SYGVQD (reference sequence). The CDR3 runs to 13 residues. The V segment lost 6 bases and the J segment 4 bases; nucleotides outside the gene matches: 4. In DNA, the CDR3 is TGCGCCAGCAGCGACAGGGTAGCAGATACGCAGTATTTT. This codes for CASSDRVADTQYF.

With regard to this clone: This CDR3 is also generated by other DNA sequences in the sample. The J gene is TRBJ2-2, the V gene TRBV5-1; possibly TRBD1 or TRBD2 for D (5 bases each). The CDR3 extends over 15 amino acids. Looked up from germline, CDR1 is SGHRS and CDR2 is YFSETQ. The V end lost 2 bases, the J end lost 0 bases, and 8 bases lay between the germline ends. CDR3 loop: CASSLPGPNTGELFF. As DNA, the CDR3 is TGCGCCAGCAGCTTACCGGGACCGAACACCGGGGAGCTGTTTTTT.

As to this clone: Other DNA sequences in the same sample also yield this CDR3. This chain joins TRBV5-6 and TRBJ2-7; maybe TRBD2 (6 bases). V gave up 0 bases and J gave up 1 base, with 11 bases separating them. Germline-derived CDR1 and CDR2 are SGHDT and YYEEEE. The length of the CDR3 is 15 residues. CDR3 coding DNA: TGTGCCAGCAGCTTGGAACCAGGAGGGTCCTACGAGCAGTACTTC. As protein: CASSLEPGGSYEQYF.

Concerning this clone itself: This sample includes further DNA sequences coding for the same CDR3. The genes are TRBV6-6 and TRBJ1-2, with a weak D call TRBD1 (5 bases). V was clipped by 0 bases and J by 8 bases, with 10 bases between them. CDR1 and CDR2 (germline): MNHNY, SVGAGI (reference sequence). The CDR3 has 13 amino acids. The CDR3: CASSYSQGGGYTF. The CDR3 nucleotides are TGTGCCAGCAGTTACTCTCAGGGTGGCGGCTACACCTTC.

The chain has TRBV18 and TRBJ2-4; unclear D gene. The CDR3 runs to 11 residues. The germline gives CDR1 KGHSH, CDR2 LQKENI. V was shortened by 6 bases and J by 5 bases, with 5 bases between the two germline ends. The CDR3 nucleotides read TGTGCCAGCTCCTCCCAAAACATTCAGTACTTC. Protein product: CASSSQNIQYF.

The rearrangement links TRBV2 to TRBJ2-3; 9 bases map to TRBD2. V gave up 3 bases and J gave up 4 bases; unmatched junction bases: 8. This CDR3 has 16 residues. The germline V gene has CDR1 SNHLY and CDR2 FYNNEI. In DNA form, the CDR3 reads TGTGCCAGCAGTGATGGTAGCGGGAGAGTAGCAGATACGCAGTATTTT. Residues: CASSDGSGRVADTQYF.

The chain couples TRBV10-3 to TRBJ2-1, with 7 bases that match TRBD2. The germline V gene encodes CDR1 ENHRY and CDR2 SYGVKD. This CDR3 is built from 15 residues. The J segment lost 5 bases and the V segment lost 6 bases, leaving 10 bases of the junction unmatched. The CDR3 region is CAIRNDAGTNNEQFF. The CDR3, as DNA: TGTGCCATCAGAAATGACGCCGGGACTAACAATGAGCAGTTCTTC.

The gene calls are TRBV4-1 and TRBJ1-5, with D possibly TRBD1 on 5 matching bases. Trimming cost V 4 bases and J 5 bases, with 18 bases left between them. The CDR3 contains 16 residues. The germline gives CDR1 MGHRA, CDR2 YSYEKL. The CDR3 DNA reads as TGCGCCAGCAGCCCGGTTGAGGGACCGGGTTATCAGCCCCAGCATTTT. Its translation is CASSPVEGPGYQPQHF.

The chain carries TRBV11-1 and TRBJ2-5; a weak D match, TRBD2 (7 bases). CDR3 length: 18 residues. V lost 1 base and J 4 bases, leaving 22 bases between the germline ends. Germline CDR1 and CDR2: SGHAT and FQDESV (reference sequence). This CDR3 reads CASSLDIESRGAGETQYF. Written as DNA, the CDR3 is TGTGCCAGCAGCTTAGACATTGAGTCCCGGGGGGCCGGAGAGACCCAGTACTTC.

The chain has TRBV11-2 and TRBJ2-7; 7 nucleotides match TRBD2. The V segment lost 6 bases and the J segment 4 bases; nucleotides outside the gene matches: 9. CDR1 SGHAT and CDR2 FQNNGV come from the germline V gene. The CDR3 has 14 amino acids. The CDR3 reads CASSPYGGKYEQYF. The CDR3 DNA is TGTGCCAGCAGTCCCTACGGGGGGAAATACGAGCAGTACTTC.

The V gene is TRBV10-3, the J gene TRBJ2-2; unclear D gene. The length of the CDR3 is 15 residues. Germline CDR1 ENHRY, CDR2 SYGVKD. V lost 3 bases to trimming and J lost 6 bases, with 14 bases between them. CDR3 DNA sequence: TGTGCCATCAGTGATGTGGCAGCACCCCCCGGGGAGCTGTTTTTT. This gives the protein CAISDVAAPPGELFF.

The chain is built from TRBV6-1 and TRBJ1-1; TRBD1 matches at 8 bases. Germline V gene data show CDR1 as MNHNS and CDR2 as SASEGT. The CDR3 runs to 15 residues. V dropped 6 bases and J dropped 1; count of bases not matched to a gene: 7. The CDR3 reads CASSRSGTGNTEAFF. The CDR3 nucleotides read TGTGCCAGCAGCAGGTCGGGGACAGGGAACACTGAAGCTTTCTTT.

CDR3 DNA: TGCAGCGTCCGCCCGGGCCCGAACACTGAAGCTTTCTTT. This translates into CSVRPGPNTEAFF. This sequence joins TRBV29-1 and TRBJ1-1, with no clear D. The CDR3 is made up of 13 amino acids. V was shortened by 6 bases and J by 1 base, with 12 bases between the two germline ends. Germline V gene data show CDR1 as SQVTM and CDR2 as ANQGSEA.